The 29 T cell receptor beta chains reported below all come from one sample, sequenced in a study of T cell responses to AZD1222 COVID-19 vaccine. The protocol was immunoSEQ multiplex PCR, while the TCRdb copy is restricted to in-frame clones and leaves out a portion. The data contain approximately 130,000 clones, about 89% of them singletons. This sample comprised peripheral blood, obtained 28 days after the second AZD1222 dose. The receptors were sampled from an adult who received the AZD1222 COVID-19 vaccine.

The chain links TRBV19 to TRBJ2-7, with 8 bases identical to TRBD1. The CDR3 runs 16 residues. V was clipped by 5 bases and J by 6 bases; unmatched bases: 15. The germline V gene has CDR1 LNHDA and CDR2 SQIVND (reference sequence). The CDR3 sequence: CASSARPGTGPIEQYF. The CDR3 DNA reads as TGTGCCAGTAGTGCGAGGCCCGGGACAGGACCTATCGAGCAGTACTTC. The full variable domain, in which reference TRBV19 and TRBJ2-7 provide the parts outside the CDR3, is DGGITQSPKYLFRKEGQNVTLSCEQNLNHDAMYWYRQDPGQGLRLIYYSQIVNDFQKGDIAEGYSVSREKKESFPLTVTSAQKNPTAFYLCASSARPGTGPIEQYFGPGTRLTVT.

The chain couples TRBV30 to TRBJ1-1; a weak D match, TRBD1 (5 bases). V lost 2 bases and J lost 0, with 16 bases in between. Germline-derived CDR1 and CDR2 are GTSNPN and SVGIG (reference sequence). This CDR3 has 16 residues. The CDR3 spells CAWSRHLGAMNTEAFF. The DNA for the CDR3 is TGTGCCTGGAGTAGACATCTAGGGGCCATGAACACTGAAGCTTTCTTT. The full variable domain, in which reference TRBV30 and TRBJ1-1 provide the parts outside the CDR3, is SQTIHQWPATLVQPVGSPLSLECTVEGTSNPNLYWYRQAAGRGLQLLFYSVGIGQISSEVPQNLSASRPQDRQFILSSKKLLLSDSGFYLCAWSRHLGAMNTEAFFGQGTRLTVV.

The rearrangement links TRBV24-1 to TRBJ2-5; 12 bases are shared with TRBD1. Germline values: CDR1 KGHDR, CDR2 SFDVKD. J lost 5 bases, V lost 9 bases, and 12 bases had no gene match. The CDR3 has 16 amino acids. CDR3 protein: CATSAGTGGRRETQYF. For the CDR3, the DNA is TGTGCCACCTCCGCGGGGACAGGGGGCCGCCGGGAGACCCAGTACTTC.

V gene TRBV4-2 combines with J gene TRBJ2-1; D not resolved. Germline V gene lookup returns CDR1 LGHNA and CDR2 YNFKEQ. The CDR3 has 15 residues. Trimming took 2 bases from V and 0 from J, leaving 8 bases between them. In DNA, the CDR3 is TGTGCCAGCAGCCAAAGTTACCCCTCCTACAATGAGCAGTTCTTC. It translates to CASSQSYPSYNEQFF.

Here the CDR3 DNA reads TGTGCCATCAGTGGAGGACGGGAGGGCCGTGAGACCCAGTACTTC. Encoded protein: CAISGGREGRETQYF. This sequence joins TRBV10-3 and TRBJ2-5, with TRBD2 identical over 8 bases. The CDR3 is made up of 15 amino acids. The germline gives CDR1 ENHRY, CDR2 SYGVKD. V was clipped by 4 bases and J by 5 bases; unmatched bases: 9.

V usage is TRBV6-5 and J usage is TRBJ1-2; possible D gene TRBD1, 6 bases. Trimming pared 8 bases from V and 4 bases from J, leaving 11 bases between. Looked up from germline, CDR1 is MNHEY and CDR2 is SVGAGI. This CDR3 contains 12 residues. The CDR3 sequence is CASRTVSYGYTF. Here the CDR3 DNA reads TGTGCCAGCCGGACAGTATCCTATGGCTACACCTTC.

This clone has just a few counts. V gene TRBV3-1 (or the pseudogene TRBV3-2) combines with J gene TRBJ1-5; D not certain. Trimming shortened V by 0 bases and J by 11 bases, and 14 bases separated the two germline ends. The CDR3 covers 14 residues. Germline V gives CDR1 LGHDT, CDR2 YNNKEL (reference sequence). The CDR3 nucleotides are TGTGCCAGCAGCCAAGATCCCGGGGTTGGGTCCCAGCATTTT. It yields the protein CASSQDPGVGSQHF.

The chain uses TRBV6-5 and TRBJ1-3; D is possibly TRBD1 (5 bases). The V end was cut by 0 bases, the J end by 2 bases, with 11 bases between. The CDR3 has 16 residues. Germline V gene sequence: CDR1 MNHEY, CDR2 SVGAGI. CDR3: CASSYSIRGPGNTIYF. DNA for the CDR3: TGTGCCAGCAGTTACTCGATCCGGGGCCCTGGAAACACCATATATTTT.

The V call is TRBV20-1, the J call TRBJ2-1; 9 bases match TRBD1. The CDR3 covers 15 residues. With V trimmed by 3 bases and J by 4 bases, 7 bases remained unmatched. Germline V gene data show CDR1 as DFQATT and CDR2 as SNEGSKA (reference sequence). The CDR3 loop reads CSASLPGTGYNEQFF. The CDR3 bases are TGCAGTGCTAGTTTACCCGGGACAGGGTACAATGAGCAGTTCTTC.

This chain joins TRBV30 and TRBJ2-1; D unclear. V was shortened by 0 bases and J by 2 bases, with 5 bases between the two germline ends. From germline, CDR1 is GTSNPN and CDR2 SVGIG (reference sequence). There are 13 residues in the CDR3. The CDR3 DNA reads as TGTGCCTGGAGTGTTCTAGCCTACAATGAGCAGTTCTTC. It is translated as CAWSVLAYNEQFF.

This sequence joins TRBV10-3 and TRBJ1-1; no clear D. Germline V gene data show CDR1 as ENHRY and CDR2 as SYGVKD. V lost 10 bases, J lost 0 bases, and 12 bases lay in between. The length of the CDR3 is 13 residues. CDR3 region: CATAEGMNTEAFF. Written as DNA, the CDR3 is TGTGCCACCGCAGAGGGAATGAACACTGAAGCTTTCTTT.

This sequence joins TRBV5-4 and TRBJ1-3; the D is unclear. CDR1 is SGHNT and CDR2 is YYREEE in the germline V gene (reference sequence). The CDR3 sequence is 16 residues long. The V end lost 0 bases, the J end lost 0 bases, and 10 bases lay between the germline ends. CDR3 sequence: CASSLGRRSSGNTIYF. Written as DNA, the CDR3 is TGTGCCAGCAGCTTGGGACGCAGGAGCTCTGGAAACACCATATATTTT.

The genes are TRBV5-5 and TRBJ1-5; 9 bases match TRBD1. CDR3 size: 15 residues. V gave up 1 base and J gave up 5 bases; unmatched junction bases: 4. CDR1 and CDR2 from the germline V gene are SGHKS and YYEKEE (reference sequence). CDR3 nucleotides: TGTGCCAGCAGCTTGACCGGGACAGGGCATCAGCCCCAGCATTTT. Its translation is CASSLTGTGHQPQHF.

This sequence joins TRBV4-2 and TRBJ2-1; the match to TRBD1 covers 10 bases. The V and J ends lost 3 bases and 4 bases, in that order; junction bases with no gene match: 6. Germline loops: CDR1 LGHNA, CDR2 YNFKEQ. This CDR3 is built from 16 residues. Here the CDR3 reads CASSQRGQGPYNEQFF. CDR3 bases: TGTGCCAGCAGCCAGAGGGGACAGGGGCCGTACAATGAGCAGTTCTTC.

The chain employs TRBV12-3 or TRBV12-4 and TRBJ1-5; D is undetermined. V dropped 4 bases and J dropped 8 bases, with 9 bases sitting between them. This CDR3 spans 12 amino acids. The CDR3 bases are TGTGCCAGCAGTTCCAACGGTGAGCCCCAGCATTTT. This gives the protein CASSSNGEPQHF.

The gene calls are TRBV5-4 and TRBJ2-2; 9 bases match TRBD1. Germline lookup yields CDR1 SGHNT and CDR2 YYREEE (reference sequence). This CDR3 has 15 amino acids. V lost 0 bases to trimming and J lost 3 bases; unmatched junction nucleotides: 0. Here the CDR3 DNA reads TGTGCCAGCAGCTTGGGACAGGGGGACACCGGGGAGCTGTTTTTT. This encodes CASSLGQGDTGELFF.

This clone was found once. CDR3 loop: CASSFTGDSETQYF. In DNA, the CDR3 is TGCGCCAGCAGCTTTACCGGGGATTCAGAGACCCAGTACTTC. The rearrangement uses TRBV5-1 and TRBJ2-5; a weak D match, TRBD2 (5 bases). CDR3 length: 14 amino acids. Germline V CDR1 and CDR2: SGHRS, YFSETQ. Trimming took 2 bases from V and 4 from J, leaving 12 bases between them. Filled out from reference TRBV5-1 and TRBJ2-5, the complete variable domain reads KAGVTQTPRYLIKTRGQQVTLSCSPISGHRSVSWYQQTPGQGLQFLFEYFSETQRNKGNFPGRFSGRQFSNSRSEMNVSTLELGDSALYLCASSFTGDSETQYFGPGTRLLVL.

The chain uses TRBV5-8 and TRBJ2-7; the D is unclear. The germline V and J ends were trimmed by 4 bases and 1 base, with 12 bases remaining between them. From germline, CDR1 is SGHTS and CDR2 YDEGEE. The CDR3 is 14 amino acids. Here the CDR3 reads CASSVGDGSYEQYF. The CDR3 DNA follows: TGTGCCAGCAGCGTGGGCGACGGATCCTACGAGCAGTACTTC.

As regards this clone: This sample includes further DNA sequences coding for the same CDR3. The CDR3 spells CASSYSGQGGQPQHF. CDR3 nucleotides: TGTGCCAGCAGTTACTCAGGACAGGGCGGTCAGCCCCAGCATTTT. The rearrangement uses TRBV6-5 and TRBJ1-5; 8 bases map to TRBD1. Germline CDR1 MNHEY, CDR2 SVGAGI. V dropped 0 bases and J dropped 6; count of bases not matched to a gene: 4. The CDR3 is 15 amino acids.

The chain recombines TRBV9 with TRBJ2-5, with 7 nucleotides matching TRBD2. The length of the CDR3 is 16 residues. The germline V gene encodes CDR1 SGDLS and CDR2 YYNGEE. J was trimmed by 7 bases and V by 4 bases; bases with no gene match: 16. The CDR3 reads CASSFSKGWAGVTQYF. The CDR3 bases are TGTGCCAGCAGCTTCTCAAAGGGTTGGGCGGGAGTGACCCAGTACTTC.

The table lists this clone with a few counts. The chain recombines TRBV19 with TRBJ1-6; no clear D. This CDR3 is 14 amino acids long. Trimming took off 3 bases at V and 7 bases at J, with 10 bases between the two ends. Germline V gene data show CDR1 as LNHDA and CDR2 as SQIVND (reference sequence). The CDR3 loop is CASSIIGTNSPLHF. In DNA form, the CDR3 reads TGTGCCAGTAGTATTATCGGCACGAATTCACCCCTCCACTTT.

The chain combines TRBV4-3 with TRBJ1-2, with 8 nucleotides matching TRBD1. The CDR3 consists of 15 residues. The V gene's germline CDR1 is LGHNA and CDR2 YSLEER. The J segment lost 8 bases and the V segment lost 3 bases, leaving 11 bases of the junction unmatched. The CDR3 loop is CASSHPPLGTGGYTF. CDR3 in DNA: TGCGCCAGCAGCCACCCCCCCCTGGGGACAGGAGGCTACACCTTC.

V is TRBV7-2 and J is TRBJ1-2; D unclear. The CDR3 covers 14 residues. Germline V gene data show CDR1 as SGHTA and CDR2 as FQGNSA. Deletions cut 4 bases from V and 4 bases from J, with 13 bases between. CDR3 protein: CASSSWSAGYGYTF. CDR3 DNA: TGTGCCAGCAGCTCATGGTCTGCGGGCTATGGCTACACCTTC.

This chain joins TRBV19 and TRBJ2-1, with D possibly matching TRBD2 (6 bases). The CDR3 contains 14 residues. Germline CDR1 is LNHDA and CDR2 is SQIVND (reference sequence). Trimming shortened V by 1 base and J by 8 bases, and 12 bases separated the two germline ends. Written as DNA, the CDR3 is TGTGCCAGTAGTATAGGTTTCGGAGGGGATGAGCAGTTCTTC. This sequence encodes CASSIGFGGDEQFF.

The chain has TRBV18 and TRBJ2-2; D is unresolved. The CDR3 runs 15 residues. In germline, CDR1 is KGHSH, CDR2 LQKENI. The germline V and J ends were trimmed by 3 bases and 6 bases, with 14 bases remaining between them. CDR3 DNA: TGTGCCAGCTCACCTGCTCAGGAGTTGGCCGGGGAGCTGTTTTTT. Translated, it gives CASSPAQELAGELFF.

The chain couples TRBV19 to TRBJ2-2; TRBD2 might be the D (5 bases). Trimming removed 6 bases from V and 6 bases from J, with 11 bases in between. Germline V gene lookup returns CDR1 LNHDA and CDR2 SQIVND (reference sequence). The CDR3 has 13 residues. This CDR3 is CASSTSGAGELFF. The CDR3 nucleotides read TGTGCCAGTAGCACCAGCGGTGCCGGGGAGCTGTTTTTT.

The chain recombines TRBV5-1 with TRBJ1-1, with TRBD1 matching over 7 bases. There are 14 residues in the CDR3. V shed 4 bases and J 3 bases; nucleotides not matched to a gene: 6. Germline assignment: CDR1 SGHRS and CDR2 YFSETQ. For the CDR3, the DNA is TGCGCCAGCAGCGGTCGGGACAGCTACACTGAAGCTTTCTTT. It translates to CASSGRDSYTEAFF. The full variable domain, completed using reference TRBV5-1 and TRBJ1-1, is KAGVTQTPRYLIKTRGQQVTLSCSPISGHRSVSWYQQTPGQGLQFLFEYFSETQRNKGNFPGRFSGRQFSNSRSEMNVSTLELGDSALYLCASSGRDSYTEAFFGQGTRLTVV.

The V and J genes are TRBV5-4 and TRBJ1-1; 7 bases line up with TRBD1. The length of the CDR3 is 14 residues. V lost 4 bases and J lost 0; bases outside the gene matches: 3. CDR1 is SGHNT, CDR2 YYREEE, per germline (reference sequence). This CDR3 is CASSQGGLNTEAFF. In nucleotides, the CDR3 is TGTGCCAGCAGCCAGGGGGGGCTGAACACTGAAGCTTTCTTT.

This clone was seen a handful of times. The chain joins TRBV2 to TRBJ2-3; D gene ambiguous. The V gene's germline CDR1 is SNHLY and CDR2 FYNNEI. This CDR3 comprises 11 residues. V gave up 8 bases and J gave up 3 bases, with 6 bases separating them. The CDR3 is CASGYTDTQYF. The CDR3 nucleotides read TGTGCCAGCGGGTATACAGATACGCAGTATTTT.